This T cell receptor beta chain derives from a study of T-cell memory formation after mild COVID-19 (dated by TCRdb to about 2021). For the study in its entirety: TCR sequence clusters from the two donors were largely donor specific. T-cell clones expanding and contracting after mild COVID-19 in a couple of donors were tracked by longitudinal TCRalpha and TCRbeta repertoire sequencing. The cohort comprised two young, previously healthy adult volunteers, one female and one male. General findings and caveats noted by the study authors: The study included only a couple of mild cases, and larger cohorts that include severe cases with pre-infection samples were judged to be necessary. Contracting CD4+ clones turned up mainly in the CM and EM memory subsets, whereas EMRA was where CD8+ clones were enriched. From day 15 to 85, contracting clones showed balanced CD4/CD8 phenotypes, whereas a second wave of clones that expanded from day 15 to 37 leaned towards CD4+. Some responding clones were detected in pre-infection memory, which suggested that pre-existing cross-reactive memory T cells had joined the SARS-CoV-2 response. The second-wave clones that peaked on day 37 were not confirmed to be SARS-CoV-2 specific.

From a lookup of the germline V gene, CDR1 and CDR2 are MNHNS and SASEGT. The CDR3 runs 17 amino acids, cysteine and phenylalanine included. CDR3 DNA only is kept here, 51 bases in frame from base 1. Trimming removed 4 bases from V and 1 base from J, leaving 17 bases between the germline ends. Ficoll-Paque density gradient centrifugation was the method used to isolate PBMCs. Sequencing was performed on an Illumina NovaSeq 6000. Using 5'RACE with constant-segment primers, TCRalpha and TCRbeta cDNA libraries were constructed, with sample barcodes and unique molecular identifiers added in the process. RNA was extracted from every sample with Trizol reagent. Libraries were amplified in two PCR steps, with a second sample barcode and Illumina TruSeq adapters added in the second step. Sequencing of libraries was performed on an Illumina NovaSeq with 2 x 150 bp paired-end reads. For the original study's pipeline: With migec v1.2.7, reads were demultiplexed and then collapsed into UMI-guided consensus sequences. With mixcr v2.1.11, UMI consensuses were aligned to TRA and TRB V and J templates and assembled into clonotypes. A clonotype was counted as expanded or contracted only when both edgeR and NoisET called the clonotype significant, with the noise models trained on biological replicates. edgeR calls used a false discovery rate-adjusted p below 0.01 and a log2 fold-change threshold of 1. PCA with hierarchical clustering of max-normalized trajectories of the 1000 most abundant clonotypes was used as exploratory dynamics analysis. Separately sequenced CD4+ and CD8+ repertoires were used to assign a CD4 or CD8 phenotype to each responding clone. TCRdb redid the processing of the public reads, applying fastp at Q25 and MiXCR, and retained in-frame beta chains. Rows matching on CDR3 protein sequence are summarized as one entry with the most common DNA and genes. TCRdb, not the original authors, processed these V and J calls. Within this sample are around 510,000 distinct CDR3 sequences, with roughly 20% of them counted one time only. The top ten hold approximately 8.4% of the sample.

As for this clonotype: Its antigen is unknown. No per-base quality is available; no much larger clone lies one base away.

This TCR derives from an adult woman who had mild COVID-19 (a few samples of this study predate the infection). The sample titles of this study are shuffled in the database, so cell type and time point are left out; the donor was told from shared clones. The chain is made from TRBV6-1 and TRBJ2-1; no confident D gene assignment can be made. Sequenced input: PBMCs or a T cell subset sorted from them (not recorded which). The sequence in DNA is TGTGCCAGCAGTGGTGATAAGTTTGTTGATTCCTACAATGAGCAGTTCTTC. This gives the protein CASSGDKFVDSYNEQFF.